This entry describes one T cell receptor (beta chain). The record originates from a study of blood T cells in healthy people across ages. Study-level background: About one barcoded beta molecule per two T cells was captured by template switching.

The use of a sample-barcoded 5' primer and a J-beta primer mix characterized a second PCR of roughly 6 to 11 cycles. Tagging of each cDNA molecule was performed by a template-switch adaptor with 12 random nucleotides. Each CDR3 protein gets one entry after TCRdb re-called the 5' RACE reads with MiXCR. The sample carries 780,000 or so distinct CDR3 sequences, more than 50% recorded once. Germline loops: CDR1 SNHLY, CDR2 FYNNEI. This CDR3 spans 14 amino acids. The V end was cut by 3 bases, the J end by 4 bases, with 12 bases between. The origin of this receptor is a man aged 35 to 55 in good health. Input material: blood. V is TRBV2 and J is TRBJ2-5; D is unclear. This CDR3 is CASSETSHRETQYF. For the CDR3, the DNA is TGTGCCAGCAGTGAGACCTCGCACCGAGAGACCCAGTACTTC.